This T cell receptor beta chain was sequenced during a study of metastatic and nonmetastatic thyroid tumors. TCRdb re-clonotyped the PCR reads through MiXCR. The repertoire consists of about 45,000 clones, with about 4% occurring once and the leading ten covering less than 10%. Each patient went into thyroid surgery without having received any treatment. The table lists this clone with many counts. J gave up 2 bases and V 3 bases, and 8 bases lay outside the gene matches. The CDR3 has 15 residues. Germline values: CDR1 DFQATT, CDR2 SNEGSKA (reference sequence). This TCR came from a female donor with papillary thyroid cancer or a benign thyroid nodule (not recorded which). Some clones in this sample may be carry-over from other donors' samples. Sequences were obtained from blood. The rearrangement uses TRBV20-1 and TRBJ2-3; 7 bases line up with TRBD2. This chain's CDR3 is CSASRVGGITDTQYF. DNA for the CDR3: TGCAGTGCTAGTCGCGTGGGAGGGATCACAGATACGCAGTATTTT.